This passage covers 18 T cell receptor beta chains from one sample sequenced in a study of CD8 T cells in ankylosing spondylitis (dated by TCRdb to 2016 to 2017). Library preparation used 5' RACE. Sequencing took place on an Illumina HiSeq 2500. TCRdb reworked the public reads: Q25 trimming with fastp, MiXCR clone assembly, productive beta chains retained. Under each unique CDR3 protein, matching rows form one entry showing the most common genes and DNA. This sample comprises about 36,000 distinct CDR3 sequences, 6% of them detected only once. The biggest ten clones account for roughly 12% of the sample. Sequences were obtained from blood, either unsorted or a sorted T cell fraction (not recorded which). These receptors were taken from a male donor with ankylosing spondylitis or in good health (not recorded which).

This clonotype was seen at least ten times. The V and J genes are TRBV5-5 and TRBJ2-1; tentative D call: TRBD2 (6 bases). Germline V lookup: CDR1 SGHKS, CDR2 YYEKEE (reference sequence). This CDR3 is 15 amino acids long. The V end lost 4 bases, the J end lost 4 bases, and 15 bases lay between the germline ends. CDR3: CASSPPGLFYNEQFF. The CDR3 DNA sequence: TGTGCCAGCAGCCCCCCGGGACTTTTTTACAATGAGCAGTTCTTC.

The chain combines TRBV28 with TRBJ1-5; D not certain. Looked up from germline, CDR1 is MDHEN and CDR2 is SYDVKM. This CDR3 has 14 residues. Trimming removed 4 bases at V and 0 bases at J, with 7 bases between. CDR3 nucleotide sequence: TGTGCCAGCAGTTCCCCTAGTAGCAATCAGCCCCAGCATTTT. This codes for CASSSPSSNQPQHF.

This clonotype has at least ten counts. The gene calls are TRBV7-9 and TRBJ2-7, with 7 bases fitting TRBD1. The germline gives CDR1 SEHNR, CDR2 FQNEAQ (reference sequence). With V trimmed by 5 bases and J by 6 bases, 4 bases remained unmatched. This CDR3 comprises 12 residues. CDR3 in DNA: TGTGCCAGCAGCCAGGGGGTGGGCGAGCAGTACTTC. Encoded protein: CASSQGVGEQYF.

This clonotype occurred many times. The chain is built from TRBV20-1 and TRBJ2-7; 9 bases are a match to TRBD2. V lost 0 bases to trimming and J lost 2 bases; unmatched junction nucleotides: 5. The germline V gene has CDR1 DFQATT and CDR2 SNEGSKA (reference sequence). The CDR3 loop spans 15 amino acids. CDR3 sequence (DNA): TGCAGTGCTAGAGATTTGCGGGAGGGCCCCTACGAGCAGTACTTC. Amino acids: CSARDLREGPYEQYF.

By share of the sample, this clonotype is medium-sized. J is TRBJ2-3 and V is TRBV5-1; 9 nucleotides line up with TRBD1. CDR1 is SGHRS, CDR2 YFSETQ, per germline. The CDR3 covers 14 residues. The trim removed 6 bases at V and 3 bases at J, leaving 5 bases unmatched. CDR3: CASTSGQGTDTQYF. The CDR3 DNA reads TGCGCCAGCACTAGCGGACAGGGGACAGATACGCAGTATTTT.

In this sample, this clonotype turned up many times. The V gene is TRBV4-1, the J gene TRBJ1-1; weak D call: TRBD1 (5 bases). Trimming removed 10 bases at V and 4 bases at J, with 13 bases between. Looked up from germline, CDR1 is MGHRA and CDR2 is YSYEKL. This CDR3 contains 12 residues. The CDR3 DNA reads TGCGCCATCTCCGGGGGAGGCACTGAAGCTTTCTTT. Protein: CAISGGGTEAFF.

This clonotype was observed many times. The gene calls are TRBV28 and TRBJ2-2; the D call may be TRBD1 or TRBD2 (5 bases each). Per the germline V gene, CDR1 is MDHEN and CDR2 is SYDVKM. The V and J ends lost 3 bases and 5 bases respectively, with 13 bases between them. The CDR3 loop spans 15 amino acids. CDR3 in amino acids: CASSLALGETGELFF. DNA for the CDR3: TGTGCCAGCAGTTTGGCCTTGGGGGAGACCGGGGAGCTGTTTTTT.

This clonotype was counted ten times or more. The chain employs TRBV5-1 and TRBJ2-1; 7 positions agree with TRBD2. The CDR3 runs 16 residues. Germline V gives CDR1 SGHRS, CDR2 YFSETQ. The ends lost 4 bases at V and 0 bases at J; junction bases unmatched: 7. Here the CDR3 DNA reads TGCGCCAGCAGCCGCTCAGCGGGGAGCTCCTACAATGAGCAGTTCTTC. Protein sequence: CASSRSAGSSYNEQFF.

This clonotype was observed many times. CDR3 loop: CASSLADRRRTSSYEQYF. For the CDR3, the DNA is TGTGCCAGCAGCTTAGCCGACCGACGGCGGACAAGCTCCTACGAGCAGTACTTC. This chain joins TRBV7-2 and TRBJ2-7, with D perhaps matching TRBD1 (5 bases). Germline V gene sequence: CDR1 SGHTA, CDR2 FQGNSA. Trimming removed 0 bases from V and 0 bases from J, with 18 bases in between. This CDR3 has 18 residues.

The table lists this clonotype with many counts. The CDR3 nucleotides read TGTGCCAGCAGTGAGCGCGGAACGAGCTCCTACAATGAGCAGTTCTTC. This encodes CASSERGTSSYNEQFF. The rearrangement links TRBV2 to TRBJ2-1; D unresolved. Germline V gene sequence: CDR1 SNHLY, CDR2 FYNNEI. The CDR3 is 16 amino acids. Deletions cut 3 bases from V and 0 bases from J, with 12 bases between. Complete variable domain (other parts from reference TRBV2 and TRBJ2-1): EPEVTQTPSHQVTQMGQEVILRCVPISNHLYFYWYRQILGQKVEFLVSFYNNEISEKSEIFDDQFSVERPDGSNFTLKIRSTKLEDSAMYFCASSERGTSSYNEQFFGPGTRLTVL.

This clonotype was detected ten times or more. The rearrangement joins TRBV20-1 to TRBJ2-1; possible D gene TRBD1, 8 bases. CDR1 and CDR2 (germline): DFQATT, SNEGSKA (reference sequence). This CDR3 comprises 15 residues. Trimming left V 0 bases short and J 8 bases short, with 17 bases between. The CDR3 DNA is TGCAGTGCTAGAGATATTAGGACAGGGAGGGATGAGCAGTTCTTC. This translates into CSARDIRTGRDEQFF.

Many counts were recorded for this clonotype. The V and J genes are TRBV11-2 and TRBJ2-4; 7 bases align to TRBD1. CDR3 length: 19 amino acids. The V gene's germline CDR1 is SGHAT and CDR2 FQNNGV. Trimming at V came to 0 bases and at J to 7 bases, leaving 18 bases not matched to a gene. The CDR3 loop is CASSLETGLGTDFRNIQYF. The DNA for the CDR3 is TGTGCCAGCAGCTTAGAAACCGGTCTTGGGACAGACTTTCGGAACATTCAGTACTTC.

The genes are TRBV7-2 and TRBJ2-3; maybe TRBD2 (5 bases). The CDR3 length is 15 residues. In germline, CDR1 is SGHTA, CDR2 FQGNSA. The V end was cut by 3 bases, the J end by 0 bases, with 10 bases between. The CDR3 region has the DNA TGTGCCAGCAGCTTCGGAGGCATCAGCACAGATACGCAGTATTTT. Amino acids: CASSFGGISTDTQYF.

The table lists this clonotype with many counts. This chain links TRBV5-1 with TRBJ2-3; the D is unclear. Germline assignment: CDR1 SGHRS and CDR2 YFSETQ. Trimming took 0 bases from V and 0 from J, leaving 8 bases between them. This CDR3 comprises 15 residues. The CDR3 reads CASSLGRSSTDTQYF. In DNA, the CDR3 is TGCGCCAGCAGCTTGGGACGGTCTAGCACAGATACGCAGTATTTT.

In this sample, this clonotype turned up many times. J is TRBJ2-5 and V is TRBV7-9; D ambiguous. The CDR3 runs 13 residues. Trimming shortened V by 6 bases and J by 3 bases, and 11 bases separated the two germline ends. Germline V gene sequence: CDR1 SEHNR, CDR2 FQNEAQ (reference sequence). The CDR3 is CASRESGKETQYF. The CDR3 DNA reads TGTGCCAGCAGAGAGAGTGGCAAAGAGACCCAGTACTTC.

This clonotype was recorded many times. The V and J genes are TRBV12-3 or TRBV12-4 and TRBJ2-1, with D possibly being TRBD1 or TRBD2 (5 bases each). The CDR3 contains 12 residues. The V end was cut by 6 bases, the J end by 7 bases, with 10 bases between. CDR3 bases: TGTGCCAGCAGAGGGACGGAAAATGAGCAGTTCTTC. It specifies CASRGTENEQFF.

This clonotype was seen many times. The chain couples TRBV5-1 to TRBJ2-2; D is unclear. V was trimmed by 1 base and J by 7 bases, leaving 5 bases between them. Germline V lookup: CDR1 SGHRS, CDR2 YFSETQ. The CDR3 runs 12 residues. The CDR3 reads CASSLTHGELFF. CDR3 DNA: TGCGCCAGCAGCTTGACCCACGGGGAGCTGTTTTTT.

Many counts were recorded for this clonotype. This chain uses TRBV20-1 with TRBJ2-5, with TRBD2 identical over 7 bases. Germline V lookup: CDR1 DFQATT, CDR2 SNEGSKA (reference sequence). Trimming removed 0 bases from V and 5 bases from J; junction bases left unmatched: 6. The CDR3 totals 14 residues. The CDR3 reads CSAREREGHETQYF. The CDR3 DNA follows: TGCAGTGCTAGAGAGAGGGAGGGCCACGAGACCCAGTACTTC.